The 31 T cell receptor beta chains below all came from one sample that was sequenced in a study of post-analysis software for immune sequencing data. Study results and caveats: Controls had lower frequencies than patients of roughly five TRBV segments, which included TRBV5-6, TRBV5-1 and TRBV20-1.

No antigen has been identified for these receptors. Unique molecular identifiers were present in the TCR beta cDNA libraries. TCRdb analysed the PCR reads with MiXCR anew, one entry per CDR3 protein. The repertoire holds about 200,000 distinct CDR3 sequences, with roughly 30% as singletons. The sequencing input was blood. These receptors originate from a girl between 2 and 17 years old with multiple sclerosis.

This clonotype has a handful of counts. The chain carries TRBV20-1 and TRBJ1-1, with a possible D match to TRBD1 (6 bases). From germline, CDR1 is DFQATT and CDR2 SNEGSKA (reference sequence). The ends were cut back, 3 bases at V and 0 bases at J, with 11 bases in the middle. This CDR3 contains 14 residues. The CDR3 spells CSARRQGMNTEAFF. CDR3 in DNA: TGCAGTGCTAGGCGGCAGGGGATGAACACTGAAGCTTTCTTT.

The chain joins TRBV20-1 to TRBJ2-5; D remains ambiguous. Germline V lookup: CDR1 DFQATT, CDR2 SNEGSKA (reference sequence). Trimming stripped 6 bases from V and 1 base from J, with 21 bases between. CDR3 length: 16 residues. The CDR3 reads CSAIAIGDQTQETQYF. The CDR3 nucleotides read TGCAGTGCCATCGCGATTGGGGATCAAACCCAAGAGACCCAGTACTTC.

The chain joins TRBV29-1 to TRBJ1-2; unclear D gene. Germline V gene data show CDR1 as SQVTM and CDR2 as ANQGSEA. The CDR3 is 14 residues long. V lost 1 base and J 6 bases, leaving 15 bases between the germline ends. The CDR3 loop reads CSVEASDLRDGYTF. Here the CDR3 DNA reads TGCAGCGTTGAAGCCTCGGACCTAAGGGATGGCTACACCTTC.

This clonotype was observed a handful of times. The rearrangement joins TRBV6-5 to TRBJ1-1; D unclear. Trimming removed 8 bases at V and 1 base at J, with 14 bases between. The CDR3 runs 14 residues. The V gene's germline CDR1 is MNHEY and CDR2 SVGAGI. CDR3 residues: CASAYPSTNTEAFF. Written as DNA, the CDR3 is TGTGCCAGCGCATATCCCTCGACGAACACTGAAGCTTTCTTT.

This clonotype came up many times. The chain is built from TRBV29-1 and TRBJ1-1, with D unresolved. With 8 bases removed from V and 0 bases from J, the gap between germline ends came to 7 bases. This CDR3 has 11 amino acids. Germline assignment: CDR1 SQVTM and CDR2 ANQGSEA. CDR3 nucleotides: TGCAGCACCCGCCTGAACACTGAAGCTTTCTTT. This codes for CSTRLNTEAFF.

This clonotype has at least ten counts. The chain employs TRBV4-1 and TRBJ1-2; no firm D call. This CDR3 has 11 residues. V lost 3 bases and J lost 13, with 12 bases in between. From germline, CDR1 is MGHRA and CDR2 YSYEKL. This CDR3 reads CASSHGPDGTF. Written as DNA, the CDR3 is TGCGCCAGCAGCCACGGACCTGACGGCACCTTC.

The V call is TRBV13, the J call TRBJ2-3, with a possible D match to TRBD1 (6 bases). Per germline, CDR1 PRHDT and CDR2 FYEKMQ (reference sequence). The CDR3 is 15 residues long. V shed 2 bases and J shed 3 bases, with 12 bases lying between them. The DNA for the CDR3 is TGTGCCAGCAGCTTATCATTGGGGGCTACAGATACGCAGTATTTT. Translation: CASSLSLGATDTQYF.

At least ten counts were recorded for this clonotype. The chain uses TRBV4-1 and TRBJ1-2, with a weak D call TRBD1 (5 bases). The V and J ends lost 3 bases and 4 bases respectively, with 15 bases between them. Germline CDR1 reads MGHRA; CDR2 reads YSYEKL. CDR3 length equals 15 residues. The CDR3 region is CASSQAAGTGYGYTF. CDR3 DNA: TGCGCCAGCAGCCAGGCTGCCGGGACGGGCTATGGCTACACCTTC.

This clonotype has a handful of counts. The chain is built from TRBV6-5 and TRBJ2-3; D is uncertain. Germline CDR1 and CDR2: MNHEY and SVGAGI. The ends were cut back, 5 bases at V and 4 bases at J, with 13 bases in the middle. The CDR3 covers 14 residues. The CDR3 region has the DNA TGTGCCAGCAGTCCCTTCCGATCCGCAGATACGCAGTATTTT. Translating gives CASSPFRSADTQYF.

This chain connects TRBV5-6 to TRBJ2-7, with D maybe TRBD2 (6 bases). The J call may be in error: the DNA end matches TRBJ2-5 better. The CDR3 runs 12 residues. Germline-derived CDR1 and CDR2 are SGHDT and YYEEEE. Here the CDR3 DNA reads TGTGCCAGCAAACAGCGGGTAGGGACCCAGTACTTC. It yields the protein CASKQRVGTQYF.

CDR3 DNA: TGTGCCAGCCTAAACAGGGGTGGAGGTGGCTACACCTTC. Translating it yields CASLNRGGGGYTF. The chain links TRBV12-3 or TRBV12-4 to TRBJ1-2; 7 bases map to TRBD1. The CDR3 consists of 13 residues. V shed 8 bases and J 7 bases; nucleotides not matched to a gene: 10.

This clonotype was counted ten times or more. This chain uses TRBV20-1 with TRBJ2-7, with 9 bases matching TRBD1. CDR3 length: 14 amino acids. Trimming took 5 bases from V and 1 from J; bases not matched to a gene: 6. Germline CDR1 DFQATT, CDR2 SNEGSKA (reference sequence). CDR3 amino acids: CSAGRTGVSYEQYF. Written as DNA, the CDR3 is TGCAGTGCTGGACGGACAGGGGTTTCCTACGAGCAGTACTTC.

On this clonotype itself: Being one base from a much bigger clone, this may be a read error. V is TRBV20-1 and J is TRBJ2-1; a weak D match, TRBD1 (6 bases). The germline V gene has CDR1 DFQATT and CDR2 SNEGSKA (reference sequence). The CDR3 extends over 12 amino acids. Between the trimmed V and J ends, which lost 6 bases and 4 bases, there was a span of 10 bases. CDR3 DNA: TGCAGTGCAAACAGGGCTTACAATGAGCAGTTCTTC. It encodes CSANRAYNEQFF.

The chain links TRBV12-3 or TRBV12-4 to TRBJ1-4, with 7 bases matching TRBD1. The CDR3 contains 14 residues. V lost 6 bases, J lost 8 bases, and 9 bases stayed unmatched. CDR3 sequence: CASRRTGWGEKLFF. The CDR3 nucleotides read TGTGCCAGCAGACGGACAGGCTGGGGGGAAAAACTGTTTTTT.

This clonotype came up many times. The CDR3: CSVDGLAGPYNEQFF. CDR3 sequence (DNA): TGCAGCGTTGATGGACTAGCGGGACCCTACAATGAGCAGTTCTTC. The V gene is TRBV29-1, the J gene TRBJ2-1; 12 bases are a match to TRBD2. CDR1 is SQVTM, CDR2 ANQGSEA, per germline. After removal of 3 bases from V and 2 bases from J, the junction contained 2 bases not matched to a gene. CDR3 length equals 15 residues.

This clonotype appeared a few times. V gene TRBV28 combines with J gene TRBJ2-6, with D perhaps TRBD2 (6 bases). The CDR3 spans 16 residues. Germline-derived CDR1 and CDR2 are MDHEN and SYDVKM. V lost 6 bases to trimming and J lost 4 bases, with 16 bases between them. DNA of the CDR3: TGTGCCAGCAGGCCCGCGGGGACTTCGGGGGCCAACGTCCTGACTTTC. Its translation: CASRPAGTSGANVLTF.

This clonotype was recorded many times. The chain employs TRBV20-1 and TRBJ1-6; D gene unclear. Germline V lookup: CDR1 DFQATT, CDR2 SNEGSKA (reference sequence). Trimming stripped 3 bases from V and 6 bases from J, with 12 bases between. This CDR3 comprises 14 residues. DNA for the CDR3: TGCAGTGCTAGGCTCCTGGGTGGTAATTCACCCCTCCACTTT. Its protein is CSARLLGGNSPLHF.

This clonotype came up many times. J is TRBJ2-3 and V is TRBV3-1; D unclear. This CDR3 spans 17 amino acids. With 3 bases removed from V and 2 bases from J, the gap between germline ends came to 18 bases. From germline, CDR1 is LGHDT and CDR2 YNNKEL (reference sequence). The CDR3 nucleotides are TGTGCCAGCAGCCAGCCGGCTGCCCTTCGAAACACAGATACGCAGTATTTT. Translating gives CASSQPAALRNTDTQYF.

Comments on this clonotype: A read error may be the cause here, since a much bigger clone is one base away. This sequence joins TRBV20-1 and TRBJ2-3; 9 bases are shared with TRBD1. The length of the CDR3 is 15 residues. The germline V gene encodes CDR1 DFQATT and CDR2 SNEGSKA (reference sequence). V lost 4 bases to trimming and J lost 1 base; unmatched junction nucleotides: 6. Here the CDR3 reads CSATPRTGGTDTQYF. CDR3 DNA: TGCAGTGCTACACCCCGGACAGGGGGCACAGATACGCAGTATTTT.

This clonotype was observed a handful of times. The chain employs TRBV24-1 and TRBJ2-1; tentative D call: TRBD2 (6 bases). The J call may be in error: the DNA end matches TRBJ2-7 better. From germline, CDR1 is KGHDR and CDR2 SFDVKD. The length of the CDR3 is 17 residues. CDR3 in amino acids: CATSDLLAGNSYNEQYF. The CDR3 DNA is TGTGCCACCAGTGATTTGCTGGCGGGGAACTCCTACAATGAGCAGTACTTC.

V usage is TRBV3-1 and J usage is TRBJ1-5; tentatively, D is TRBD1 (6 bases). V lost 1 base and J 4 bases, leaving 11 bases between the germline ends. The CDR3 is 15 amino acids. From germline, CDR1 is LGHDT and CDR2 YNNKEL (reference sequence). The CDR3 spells CASSQGGTTNQPQHF. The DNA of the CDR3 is TGTGCCAGCAGCCAAGGAGGGACAACAAATCAGCCCCAGCATTTT.

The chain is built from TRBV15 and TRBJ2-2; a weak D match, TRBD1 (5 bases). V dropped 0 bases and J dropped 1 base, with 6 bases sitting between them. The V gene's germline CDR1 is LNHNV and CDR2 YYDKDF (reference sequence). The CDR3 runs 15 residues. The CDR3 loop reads CATSREGENTGELFF. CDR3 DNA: TGTGCCACCAGCAGAGAAGGGGAGAACACCGGGGAGCTGTTTTTT.

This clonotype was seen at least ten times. Here the CDR3 reads CASSLLTGDTQYF. CDR3 sequence (DNA): TGTGCCAGCAGCCTGCTGACAGGAGATACGCAGTATTTT. The chain links TRBV7-9 to TRBJ2-3; a weak D match, TRBD1 (6 bases). Germline V gene lookup returns CDR1 SEHNR and CDR2 FQNEAQ (reference sequence). The germline V and J ends were trimmed by 5 bases and 5 bases, with 11 bases remaining between them. The CDR3 covers 13 residues. Drawing the rest from reference TRBV7-9 and TRBJ2-3, the complete variable domain is DTGVSQNPRHKITKRGQNVTFRCDPISEHNRLYWYRQTLGQGPEFLTYFQNEAQLEKSRLLSDRFSAERPKGSFSTLEIQRTEQGDSAMYLCASSLLTGDTQYFGPGTRLTVL.

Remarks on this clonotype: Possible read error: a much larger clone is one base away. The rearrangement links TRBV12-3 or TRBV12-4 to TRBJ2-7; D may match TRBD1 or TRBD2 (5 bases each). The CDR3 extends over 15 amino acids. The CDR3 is CTSSSRGRTPYEQYF. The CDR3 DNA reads TGTACCAGCAGTTCGAGGGGCCGGACACCCTACGAGCAGTACTTC.

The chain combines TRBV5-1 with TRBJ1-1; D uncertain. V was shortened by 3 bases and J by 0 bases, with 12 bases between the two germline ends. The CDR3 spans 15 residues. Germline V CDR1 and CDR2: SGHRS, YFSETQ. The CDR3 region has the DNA TGCGCCAGCAGCTGGAGATGGGGAATGAACACTGAAGCTTTCTTT. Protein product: CASSWRWGMNTEAFF.

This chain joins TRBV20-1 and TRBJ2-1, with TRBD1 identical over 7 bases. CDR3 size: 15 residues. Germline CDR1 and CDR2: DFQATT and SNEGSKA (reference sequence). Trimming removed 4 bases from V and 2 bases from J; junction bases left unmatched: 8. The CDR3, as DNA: TGCAGTGCTATACGACAGGGTGGACCCTACAATGAGCAGTTCTTC. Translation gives CSAIRQGGPYNEQFF.

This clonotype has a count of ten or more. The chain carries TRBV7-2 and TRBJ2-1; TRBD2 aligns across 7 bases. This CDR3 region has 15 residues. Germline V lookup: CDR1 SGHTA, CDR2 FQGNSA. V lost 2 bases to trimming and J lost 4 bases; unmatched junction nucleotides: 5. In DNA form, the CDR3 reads TGTGCCAGCAGCTTAAAACTAGCGATATACAATGAGCAGTTCTTC. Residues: CASSLKLAIYNEQFF.

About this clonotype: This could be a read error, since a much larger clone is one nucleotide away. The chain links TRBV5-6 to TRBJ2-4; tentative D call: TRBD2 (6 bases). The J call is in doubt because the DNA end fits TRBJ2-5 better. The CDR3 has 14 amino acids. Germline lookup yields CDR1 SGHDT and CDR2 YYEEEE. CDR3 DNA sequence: TGTGCCAGCAGGGAGACTAGTCGGTGGGAGACCCAGTACTTC. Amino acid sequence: CASRETSRWETQYF.

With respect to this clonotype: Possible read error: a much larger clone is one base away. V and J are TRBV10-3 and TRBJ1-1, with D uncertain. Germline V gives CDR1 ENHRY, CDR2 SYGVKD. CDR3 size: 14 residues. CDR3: CAVSELVGNTEAFF. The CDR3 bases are TGTGCCGTCAGTGAGTTAGTAGGAAACACTGAAGCTTTCTTT.

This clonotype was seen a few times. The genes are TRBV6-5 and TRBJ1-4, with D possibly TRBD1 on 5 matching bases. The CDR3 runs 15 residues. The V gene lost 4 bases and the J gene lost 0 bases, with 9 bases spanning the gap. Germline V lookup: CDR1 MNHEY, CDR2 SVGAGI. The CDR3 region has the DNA TGTGCCAGCAGTTGCCAGGGAGCAACTAATGAAAAACTGTTTTTT. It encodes CASSCQGATNEKLFF.

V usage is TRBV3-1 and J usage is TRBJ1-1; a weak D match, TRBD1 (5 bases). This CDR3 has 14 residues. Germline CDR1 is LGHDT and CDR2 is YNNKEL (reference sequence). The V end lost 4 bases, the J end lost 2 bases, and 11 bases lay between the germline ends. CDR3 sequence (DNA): TGTGCCAGCAGCCCGGGGAGGGGTAACACTGAAGCTTTCTTT. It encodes CASSPGRGNTEAFF.